The entry below describes one TCR beta chain. Its recognized antigen is unknown. There are no base qualities to consult, and no much larger clone falls within one base. CDR1 and CDR2 (MNHEY, SVGAGI) derive from the germline V gene. V has 6 bases trimmed and J has 2 bases trimmed; junction bases matching no gene number 6. The cysteine opens and the phenylalanine closes a CDR3 of 14 amino acids. This entry keeps only the CDR3 DNA: 42 bases, framed from base 1. The sample is drawn from a study of control samples from healthy donors and cancer patients (dated by TCRdb to the early 2020s). Preparation of the library involved the immunoSEQ multiplex PCR assay. TCRdb holds this immuneACCESS table with in-frame rearrangements only. Some clones are missing; in checked studies, unresolved V genes explain under half, and the rest has no known cause. This sample has 110,000 or so clones in its table, and about nine tenths of those were observed once. 4% to 4.5% of the sample lies in the top ten.

The sequencing sample was made of blood. This receptor was identified in a human donor in good health. The donor label of this sample is uncertain. The rearranged chain carries TRBV6-5 and TRBJ1-2, with 7 bases aligning to TRBD1. Here is the DNA: TGTGCCAGCAGAAGGACAGGAGCCAACTATGGCTACACCTTC. This yields the protein CASRRTGANYGYTF.